Following are 18 T cell receptor beta chains from one sample sequenced in a study of blood T cells in healthy people across ages. Combining a sample-barcoded 5' primer with a J-beta primer mix, a second PCR ran for roughly 7 to 12 cycles. Each CDR3 protein gets one entry after TCRdb re-called the 5' RACE reads with MiXCR. The sample holds hundreds of thousands of distinct CDR3 sequences; under 45% are singletons and the top ten take nearly 20%. What was sequenced was blood. Receptor source: a man in his sixties in good health.

This chain uses TRBV10-3 with TRBJ2-7; the match to TRBD1 covers 9 bases. Germline V gives CDR1 ENHRY, CDR2 SYGVKD. With V trimmed by 0 bases and J by 1 base, 1 base remained unmatched. The CDR3 is made up of 15 amino acids. The CDR3 coding sequence is TGTGCCATCAGTGAGTCAGGGACAGGGTCCTACGAGCAGTACTTC. It specifies CAISESGTGSYEQYF.

This sequence joins TRBV20-1 and TRBJ2-2, with TRBD1 identical over 8 bases. The length of the CDR3 is 14 residues. From germline, CDR1 is DFQATT and CDR2 SNEGSKA (reference sequence). Trimming cost V 4 bases and J 5 bases; bases outside gene matches: 6. This CDR3 reads CSATRTGKTGELFF. The DNA for the CDR3 is TGCAGTGCTACGCGGACAGGGAAGACCGGGGAGCTGTTTTTT.

The rearrangement links TRBV5-6 to TRBJ2-4, with D perhaps matching TRBD1 (6 bases). Germline V gene data show CDR1 as SGHDT and CDR2 as YYEEEE. V was trimmed by 2 bases and J by 5 bases, leaving 11 bases between them. The CDR3 sequence is 14 residues long. CDR3 residues: CASSFRTAENIQYF. CDR3 coding DNA: TGTGCCAGCAGCTTCCGGACAGCTGAAAACATTCAGTACTTC.

This clonotype is a singleton in its sample. The V call is TRBV2, the J call TRBJ2-7, with D tentatively TRBD1 (6 bases). CDR1 SNHLY and CDR2 FYNNEI come from the germline V gene. Deletions cut 6 bases from V and 2 bases from J, with 17 bases between. The CDR3 loop spans 15 amino acids. The CDR3 DNA reads as TGTGCCAGCAGCCAAAAGGAGGACAGAACCTACGAGCAGTACTTC. The encoded protein is CASSQKEDRTYEQYF.

The chain joins TRBV30 to TRBJ2-3; TRBD1 matches 8 bases. Unmatched junction bases numbered 6, after V lost 3 bases and J lost 1 base. CDR3 length: 15 residues. From germline, CDR1 is GTSNPN and CDR2 SVGIG (reference sequence). The DNA of the CDR3 is TGTGCCTGGAGCGGACAGGGTTTGGGCACAGATACGCAGTATTTT. This gives the protein CAWSGQGLGTDTQYF.

The chain employs TRBV20-1 and TRBJ1-2; D is undetermined. Looked up from germline, CDR1 is DFQATT and CDR2 is SNEGSKA (reference sequence). Trimming took off 8 bases at V and 4 bases at J, with 11 bases between the two ends. The length of the CDR3 is 11 residues. CDR3 protein: CSYSSPYGYTF. The CDR3 nucleotides are TGCAGTTACAGCAGCCCCTATGGCTACACCTTC.

This clonotype turned up a few times. The rearrangement uses TRBV4-3 and TRBJ2-3, with TRBD1 matching 7 bases. Germline V gives CDR1 LGHNA, CDR2 YSLEER. Trimming at V came to 2 bases and at J to 4 bases, leaving 3 bases not matched to a gene. CDR3 size: 14 residues. CDR3 sequence (DNA): TGCGCCAGCAGCCAAATTCAGGGGGCAGATACGCAGTATTTT. Encoded protein: CASSQIQGADTQYF.

The chain joins TRBV21-1 to TRBJ1-3; the D call of TRBD1 is as the table states it, not checked on the DNA. TRBV21-1 is tagged as a pseudogene. CDR3 size: 16 residues. CDR3 sequence (DNA): TGTGCCAGCAGCAAGCCCGGGCCCCCGGATCCTTGCACCATATATTTT. It translates to CASSKPGPPDPCTIYF.

This CDR3 is CASNPGGSYEQYF. CDR3 in DNA: TGTGCCAGCAACCCAGGGGGTTCCTACGAGCAGTACTTC. This chain joins TRBV7-2 and TRBJ2-7; TRBD1 aligns across 7 bases. V shed 7 bases and J 1 base; nucleotides not matched to a gene: 4. The length of the CDR3 is 13 residues. Germline V CDR1 and CDR2: SGHTA, FQGNSA.

The genes are TRBV14 and TRBJ1-2; D uncertain. Trimming took 4 bases from V and 0 from J, leaving 12 bases between them. Germline V gene sequence: CDR1 SGHDN, CDR2 FVKESK. The CDR3 extends over 15 amino acids. The CDR3 loop reads CASSRDETANYGYTF. The CDR3 region has the DNA TGTGCCAGCAGCCGTGACGAAACGGCTAACTATGGCTACACCTTC.

V usage is TRBV21-1 and J usage is TRBJ1-2. TRBV21-1 has pseudogene status. This CDR3 comprises 14 residues. For the CDR3, the DNA is TGTGCCAGAGTCCGGGGACCGCCAATCTATGGCTACACCTTC. Amino acid sequence: CARVRGPPIYGYTF.

This clonotype was detected once. The rearrangement joins TRBV20-1 to TRBJ2-5; D is possibly TRBD2 (7 bases). Deletions cut 7 bases from V and 3 bases from J, with 15 bases between. The germline V gene encodes CDR1 DFQATT and CDR2 SNEGSKA (reference sequence). The CDR3 has 13 amino acids. The CDR3 DNA reads as TGCAGTGGGGGACCGGGGGGCAAAGAGACCCAGTACTTC. Protein: CSGGPGGKETQYF.

The chain carries TRBV28 and TRBJ2-7; 13 positions match TRBD2. Germline CDR1 reads MDHEN; CDR2 reads SYDVKM. The CDR3 is made up of 14 amino acids. The V gene end was trimmed by 7 bases and the J gene end by 6 bases; junction bases not matched to a gene: 6. DNA of the CDR3: TGTGCCAGCACCTACGGACTAGCGGGGGCCGAGCAGTACTTC. Translated: CASTYGLAGAEQYF.

There are a few counts of this clonotype. This chain connects TRBV20-1 to TRBJ1-4; tentative D call: TRBD1 (5 bases). CDR1 and CDR2 (germline): DFQATT, SNEGSKA (reference sequence). The CDR3 extends over 16 amino acids. Between the trimmed V and J ends, which lost 6 bases and 1 base, there was a span of 18 bases. The CDR3 region is CSATTGGGGTNEKLFF. The CDR3 bases are TGCAGTGCCACCACCGGGGGAGGTGGAACTAATGAAAAACTGTTTTTT.

The rearrangement links TRBV7-9 to TRBJ2-5; D is unresolved. Deletions cut 8 bases from V and 3 bases from J, with 10 bases between. Germline-derived CDR1 and CDR2 are SEHNR and FQNEAQ (reference sequence). The CDR3 loop spans 12 amino acids. CDR3 loop: CASRTAEETQYF. CDR3 nucleotide sequence: TGTGCCAGCCGAACGGCAGAAGAGACCCAGTACTTC.

The chain links TRBV5-1 to TRBJ2-5; maybe TRBD2 (6 bases). The CDR3 spans 14 residues. V lost 2 bases to trimming and J lost 11 bases, with 19 bases between them. CDR1 and CDR2 from the germline V gene are SGHRS and YFSETQ. CDR3: CASSFGGGSNEQYF. Here the CDR3 DNA reads TGCGCCAGCAGCTTTGGAGGAGGGTCCAATGAGCAGTACTTC. The variable domain in full, completed from reference TRBV5-1 and TRBJ2-5, reads KAGVTQTPRYLIKTRGQQVTLSCSPISGHRSVSWYQQTPGQGLQFLFEYFSETQRNKGNFPGRFSGRQFSNSRSEMNVSTLELGDSALYLCASSFGGGSNEQYFGPGTRLLVL.

The chain links TRBV12-3 or TRBV12-4 to TRBJ2-2; TRBD2 is a possible D gene (5 bases). V was pared by 2 bases and J by 10 bases, with 8 bases between. The CDR3 is 12 amino acids. The CDR3 DNA sequence: TGTGCCAGCAGTTTAAAGAGGGAGGAGCTGTTTTTT. It yields the protein CASSLKREELFF.

V usage is TRBV6-2 or TRBV6-3 and J usage is TRBJ2-7; D gene uncertain. The tail of the sequence fits TRBJ2-5 better, so the J call may be wrong. Germline V gene sequence: CDR1 MNHEY, CDR2 SVGEGT. The CDR3 contains 15 residues. Here the CDR3 reads CASSYSKGIRETQYF. As DNA, the CDR3 is TGTGCCAGCAGTTACTCGAAAGGGATTCGGGAGACCCAGTACTTC.